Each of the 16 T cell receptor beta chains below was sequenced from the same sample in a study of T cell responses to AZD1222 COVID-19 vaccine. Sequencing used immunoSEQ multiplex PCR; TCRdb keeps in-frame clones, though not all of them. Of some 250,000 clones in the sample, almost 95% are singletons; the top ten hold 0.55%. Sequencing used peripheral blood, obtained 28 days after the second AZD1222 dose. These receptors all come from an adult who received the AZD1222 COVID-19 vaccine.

The DNA for the CDR3 is TGTGCCAGCAGCGTGGACTTCAATGAGCAGTTCTTC. Encoded protein: CASSVDFNEQFF. The chain carries TRBV12-3 or TRBV12-4 and TRBJ2-1, with D possibly matching TRBD2 (5 bases). V was trimmed by 6 bases and J by 6 bases, leaving 9 bases between them. There are 12 residues in the CDR3.

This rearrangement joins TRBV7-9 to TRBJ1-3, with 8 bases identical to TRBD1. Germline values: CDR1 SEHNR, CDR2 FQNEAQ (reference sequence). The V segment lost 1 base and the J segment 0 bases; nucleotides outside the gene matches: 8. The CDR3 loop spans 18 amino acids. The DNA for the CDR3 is TGTGCCAGCAGCTTAGGGACAGGGAGCATCCGCTCTGGAAACACCATATATTTT. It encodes CASSLGTGSIRSGNTIYF.

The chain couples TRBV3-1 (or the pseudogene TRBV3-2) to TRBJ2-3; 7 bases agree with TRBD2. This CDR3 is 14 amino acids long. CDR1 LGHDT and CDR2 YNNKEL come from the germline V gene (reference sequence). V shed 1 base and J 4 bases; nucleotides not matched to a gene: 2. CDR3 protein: CASSQGRGSDTQYF. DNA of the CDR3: TGTGCCAGCAGCCAAGGGCGGGGGTCAGATACGCAGTATTTT.

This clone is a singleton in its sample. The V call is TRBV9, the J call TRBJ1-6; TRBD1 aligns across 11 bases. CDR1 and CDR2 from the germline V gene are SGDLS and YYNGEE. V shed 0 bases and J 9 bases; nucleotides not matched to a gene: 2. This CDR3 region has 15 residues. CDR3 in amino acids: CASSVEGTGGSPLHF. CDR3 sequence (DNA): TGTGCCAGCAGCGTAGAGGGGACAGGGGGTTCACCCCTCCACTTT.

CDR3 sequence: CASSIRVMEKLFF. CDR3 sequence (DNA): TGTGCCAGTAGTATTAGGGTCATGGAAAAACTGTTTTTT. V gene TRBV19 combines with J gene TRBJ1-4; D is undetermined. V lost 3 bases to trimming and J lost 8 bases, with 10 bases between them. Germline V gene lookup returns CDR1 LNHDA and CDR2 SQIVND (reference sequence). This CDR3 spans 13 amino acids.

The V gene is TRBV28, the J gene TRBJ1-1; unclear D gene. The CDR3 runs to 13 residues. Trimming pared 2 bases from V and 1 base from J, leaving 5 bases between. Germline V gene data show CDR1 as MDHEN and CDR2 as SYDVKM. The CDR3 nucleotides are TGTGCCAGCAGTTTAGGTTCGAACACTGAAGCTTTCTTT. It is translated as CASSLGSNTEAFF.

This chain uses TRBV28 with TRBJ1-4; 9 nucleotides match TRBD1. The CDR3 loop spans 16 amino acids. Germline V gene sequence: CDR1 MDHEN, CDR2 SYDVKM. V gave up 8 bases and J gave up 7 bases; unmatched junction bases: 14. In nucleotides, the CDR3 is TGTGCCAGCTTTACAGGGGGCGCAGAGGGTGGTGAAAAACTGTTTTTT. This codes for CASFTGGAEGGEKLFF.

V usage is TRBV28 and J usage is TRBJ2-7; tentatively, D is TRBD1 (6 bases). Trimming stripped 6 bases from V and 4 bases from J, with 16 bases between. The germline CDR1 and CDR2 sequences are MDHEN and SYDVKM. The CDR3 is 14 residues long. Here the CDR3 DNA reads TGTGCCAGCAGCCAAGGCTGGACAGCATACGAGCAGTACTTC. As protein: CASSQGWTAYEQYF.

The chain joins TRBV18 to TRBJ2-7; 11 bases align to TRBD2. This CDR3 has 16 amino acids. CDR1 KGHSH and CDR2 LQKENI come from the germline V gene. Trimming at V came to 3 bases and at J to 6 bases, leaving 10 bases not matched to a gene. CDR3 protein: CASSPSLTSGAGEQYF. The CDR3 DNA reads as TGTGCCAGCTCACCCTCCCTGACTAGCGGGGCAGGCGAGCAGTACTTC.

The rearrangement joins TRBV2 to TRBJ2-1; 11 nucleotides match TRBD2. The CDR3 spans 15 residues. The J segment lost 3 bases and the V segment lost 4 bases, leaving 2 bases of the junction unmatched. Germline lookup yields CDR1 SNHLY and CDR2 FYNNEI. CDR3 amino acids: CASSGLAGNYNEQFF. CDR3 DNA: TGTGCCAGCAGTGGACTAGCGGGAAACTACAATGAGCAGTTCTTC.

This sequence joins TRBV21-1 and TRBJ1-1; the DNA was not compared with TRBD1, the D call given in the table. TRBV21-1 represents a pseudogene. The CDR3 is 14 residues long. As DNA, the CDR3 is TGTGCCAGCAGCCCAGGGGGCGCGGGCACTGAAGCTTTCTTT. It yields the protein CASSPGGAGTEAFF.

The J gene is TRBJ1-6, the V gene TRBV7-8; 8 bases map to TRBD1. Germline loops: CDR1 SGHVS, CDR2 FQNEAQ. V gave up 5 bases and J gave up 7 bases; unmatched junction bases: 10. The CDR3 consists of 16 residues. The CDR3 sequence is CASSPRSGGWNSPLHF. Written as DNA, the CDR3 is TGTGCCAGCAGCCCCCGATCAGGGGGCTGGAATTCACCCCTCCACTTT.

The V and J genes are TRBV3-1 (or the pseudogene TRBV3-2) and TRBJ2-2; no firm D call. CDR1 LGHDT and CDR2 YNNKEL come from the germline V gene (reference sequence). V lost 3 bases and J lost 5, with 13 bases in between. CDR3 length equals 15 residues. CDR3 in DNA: TGTGCCAGCAGCCAGCCTCTAGAAGGAACCGGGGAGCTGTTTTTT. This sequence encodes CASSQPLEGTGELFF.

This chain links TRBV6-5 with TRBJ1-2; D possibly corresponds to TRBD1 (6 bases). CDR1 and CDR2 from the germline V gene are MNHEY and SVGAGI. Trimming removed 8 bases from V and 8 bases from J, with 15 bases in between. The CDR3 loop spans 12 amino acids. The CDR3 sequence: CASSPWGGGYTF. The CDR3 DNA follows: TGTGCCAGCTCCCCTTGGGGGGGCGGCTACACCTTC.

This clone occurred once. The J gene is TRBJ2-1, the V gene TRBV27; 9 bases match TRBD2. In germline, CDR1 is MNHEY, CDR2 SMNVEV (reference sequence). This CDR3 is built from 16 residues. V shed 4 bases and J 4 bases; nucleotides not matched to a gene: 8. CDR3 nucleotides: TGTGCCAGCAGTTCCCCGCGGGGGGGCCGGTACAATGAGCAGTTCTTC. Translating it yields CASSSPRGGRYNEQFF.

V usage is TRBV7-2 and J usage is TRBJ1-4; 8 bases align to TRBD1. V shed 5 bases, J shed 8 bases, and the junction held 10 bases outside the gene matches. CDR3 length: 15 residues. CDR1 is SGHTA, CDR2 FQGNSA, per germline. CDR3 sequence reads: CASSLNTGGGEKLFF. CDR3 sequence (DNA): TGTGCCAGCAGCCTAAATACAGGGGGAGGGGAAAAACTGTTTTTT.